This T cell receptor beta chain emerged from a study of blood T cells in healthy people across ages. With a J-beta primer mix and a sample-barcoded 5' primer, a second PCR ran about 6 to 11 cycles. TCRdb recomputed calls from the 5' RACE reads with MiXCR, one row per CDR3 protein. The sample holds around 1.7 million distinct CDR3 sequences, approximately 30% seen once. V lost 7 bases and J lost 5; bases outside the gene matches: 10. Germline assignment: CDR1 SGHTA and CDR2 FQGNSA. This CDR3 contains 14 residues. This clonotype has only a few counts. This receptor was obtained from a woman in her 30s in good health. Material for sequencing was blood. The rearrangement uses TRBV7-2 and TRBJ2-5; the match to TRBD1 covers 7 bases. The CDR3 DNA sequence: TGTGCCAGCACGGGCGTAGGGGGCAGGGAGACCCAGTACTTC. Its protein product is CASTGVGGRETQYF.